This T cell receptor (beta chain) was obtained from a study of control samples from healthy donors and cancer patients. The protocol was immunoSEQ multiplex PCR, while the TCRdb copy is restricted to in-frame clones and leaves out a portion. In the table there are about 82,000 clones, 94% of which are singletons. This clone was counted only a few times. With 1 base clipped from V and 15 bases from J, the junction kept 11 bases outside the gene matches. Germline loops: CDR1 SGHDN, CDR2 FVKESK. This CDR3 spans 15 amino acids. Sequencing was performed on blood. This chain links TRBV14 with TRBJ1-6; 8 positions agree with TRBD1. The TCR originated in a young woman in good health. In DNA, the CDR3 is TGTGCCAGCAGCCAAGGGATGGCAGGGGGCCGTATCCTCCACTTT. Translation gives CASSQGMAGGRILHF.